Below, one T cell receptor (beta chain) is given with its context. The repertoire was sequenced with immunoSEQ multiplex PCR; TCRdb's copy has only in-frame clones and lacks some. The sample lists roughly 140,000 clones, approximately 86% occurring once. The data were taken from a study of radiation and T cells in renal cell carcinoma. Regarding time point: blood 2 weeks post-SBRT. This sample's treatment: 15 Gy SBRT to primary tumor, nephrectomy 4 weeks later. This renal cell carcinoma was of the clear cell type. Germline CDR1 reads MNHEY; CDR2 reads SVGAGI. Unmatched junction bases numbered 9, after V lost 3 bases and J lost 7 bases. The CDR3 runs to 15 residues.

This rearrangement joins TRBV6-5 to TRBJ1-1; 9 bases map to TRBD1. Material: blood, obtained from a patient whose treatment included radiotherapy and nephrectomy. This receptor was identified in a woman aged 45-65 years with renal cell carcinoma. The CDR3 bases are TGTGCCAGCAGTTATGAACCGGGACAGGGCTTTGAAGCTTTCTTT. It translates to CASSYEPGQGFEAFF.